Below, 6 T cell receptor beta chains from the same sample are listed, as sequenced in a study of technical replicates of blood from several donors. Clones were read by immunoSEQ multiplex PCR, and TCRdb kept only the in-frame ones, dropping some. The sample lists some 85,000 clones, 94% occurring once. The material sequenced was T cells isolated from PBMCs. Every receptor here comes from a human donor in good health.

V usage is TRBV2 and J usage is TRBJ1-5; tentative D call: TRBD1 (5 bases). Trimming removed 8 bases from V and 2 bases from J, with 10 bases in between. This CDR3 is built from 13 residues. Germline V gene sequence: CDR1 SNHLY, CDR2 FYNNEI. The CDR3 DNA is TGTGCCAGCGGAGGGGACGGCAATCAGCCCCAGCATTTT. Protein sequence: CASGGDGNQPQHF.

The rearrangement uses TRBV5-1 and TRBJ1-4, with 8 bases aligning to TRBD1. Germline V CDR1 and CDR2: SGHRS, YFSETQ. This CDR3 has 14 amino acids. Trimming took 0 bases from V and 7 from J; bases not matched to a gene: 2. CDR3 protein: CASSLGQGSEKLFF. The CDR3 DNA is TGCGCCAGCAGCTTGGGACAGGGGAGTGAAAAACTGTTTTTT.

The chain links TRBV15 to TRBJ1-1, with 9 bases aligning to TRBD1. Germline V gene data show CDR1 as LNHNV and CDR2 as YYDKDF (reference sequence). CDR3 size: 15 residues. V dropped 5 bases and J dropped 5; count of bases not matched to a gene: 9. The CDR3 DNA is TGTGCCACCAGCGGGGACAGGGTGGTTGGGACTGAAGCTTTCTTT. Amino acids: CATSGDRVVGTEAFF.

The rearrangement joins TRBV29-1 to TRBJ1-1; D is unresolved. This CDR3 has 10 residues. The germline V gene encodes CDR1 SQVTM and CDR2 ANQGSEA. V lost 5 bases to trimming and J lost 8 bases, with 9 bases between them. This CDR3 is CSVRPGEAFF. CDR3 in DNA: TGCAGCGTTAGACCGGGGGAAGCTTTCTTT.

V and J are TRBV28 and TRBJ1-5; D may be TRBD1 (5 bases). The germline gives CDR1 MDHEN, CDR2 SYDVKM. This CDR3 has 14 amino acids. The V end was cut by 3 bases, the J end by 1 base, with 7 bases between. Here the CDR3 reads CASSFPGSNQPQHF. The CDR3 nucleotides are TGTGCCAGCAGTTTTCCAGGGAGCAATCAGCCCCAGCATTTT.

The chain joins TRBV5-1 to TRBJ2-3; D ambiguous. This CDR3 has 12 residues. Germline loops: CDR1 SGHRS, CDR2 YFSETQ. V lost 4 bases, J lost 6 bases, and 9 bases lay in between. CDR3 sequence: CASSSSSDTQYF. CDR3 bases: TGCGCCAGCAGCAGCTCCTCCGATACGCAGTATTTT.